This TCR beta chain derives from a study of blood T cell repertoires in COVID-19. Across the study: Collection of acute and convalescent COVID-19 samples took place in the United States, Italy and Spain. PBMCs, B-cell-depleted T cells, or T cells provided the cDNA or gDNA that made up the material.

CDR3 length: 14 residues. Germline V gene lookup returns CDR1 SGHNT and CDR2 YYREEE (reference sequence). The V segment lost 0 bases and the J segment 7 bases; nucleotides outside the gene matches: 2. Per the study methods: By means of reference gene primer amplification, nucleated cell counts were estimated. Produced via immunoSEQ multiplex PCR; TCRdb's table is partial and in-frame only. From that table come the V and J calls and clone size; the DNA was used to work out D and trimming. The sample contains 200,000 to 250,000 clones, 84% of which appear only once. This chain joins TRBV5-4 and TRBJ2-7, with 12 bases matching TRBD2. The clonotype was recovered from a man aged 50 or older with acute or convalescent COVID-19. Material: peripheral blood. In DNA form, the CDR3 reads TGTGCCAGCAGCTTGGGACTAGCGGGAGTTGAGCAGTACTTC. Amino acid sequence: CASSLGLAGVEQYF. Combining the CDR3 with reference TRBV5-4 and TRBJ2-7 gives the whole variable domain ETGVTQSPTHLIKTRGQQVTLRCSSQSGHNTVSWYQQALGQGPQFIFQYYREEENGRGNFPPRFSGLQFPNYSSELNVNALELDDSALYLCASSLGLAGVEQYFGPGTRLTVT.